These 8 T cell receptor beta chains were all obtained from the same sample, sequenced in a study of T cells after yellow fever vaccination (dated by TCRdb to about 2019). Library construction relied on 5' RACE. TCRdb names Illumina NovaSeq 6000 as the instrument used. TCRdb took the public reads, trimmed them with fastp at Q25, ran MiXCR for clone calling and kept in-frame beta chains. Here each entry gathers all rows of one CDR3 protein and keeps the most common genes and DNA. In this sample the table shows approximately 130,000 distinct CDR3 sequences, roughly 15% of which occur a single time. Around 46% of the sample is held by the ten biggest clonotypes. The meaning of the sample's treatment or condition label: live attenuated yellow fever vaccine strain. Sequencing was performed on CD8+ T cells sorted from PBMCs, taken 5 days after the yellow fever booster vaccination. These TCRs come from a man younger than 30 who received the YFV17D yellow fever vaccine.

This clonotype was counted between two and nine times. The chain joins TRBV7-2 to TRBJ2-1; 15 bases agree with TRBD2. This CDR3 has 15 residues. Germline V gene data show CDR1 as SGHTA and CDR2 as FQGNSA. Losses at the gene ends were 5 bases for V and 9 bases for J; bases not matched to a gene: 5. Written as DNA, the CDR3 is TGTGCCAGCAGCCCTTGGACTAGCGGGGGGGGTGAGCAGTTCTTC. The encoded protein is CASSPWTSGGGEQFF. Using reference TRBV7-2 and TRBJ2-1 for the parts outside the CDR3, the full variable domain is GAGVSQSPSNKVTEKGKDVELRCDPISGHTALYWYRQSLGQGLEFLIYFQGNSAPDKSGLPSDRFSAERTGGSVSTLTIQRTQQEDSAVYLCASSPWTSGGGEQFFGPGTRLTVL.

There are a few counts of this clonotype. V and J are TRBV7-9 and TRBJ2-7; tentatively, D is TRBD1 or TRBD2 (6 bases each). The CDR3 contains 16 residues. Germline V gene lookup returns CDR1 SEHNR and CDR2 FQNEAQ (reference sequence). V lost 6 bases and J lost 0, with 18 bases in between. The CDR3 protein is CASSRLGGGDSYEQYV. DNA for the CDR3: TGTGCCAGCAGTAGACTAGGGGGTGGAGACTCCTACGAGCAGTACGTC.

The CDR3 sequence: CASSFKEGVNTEAFF. The CDR3 bases are TGTGCCAGCAGCTTCAAGGAAGGGGTCAACACTGAAGCTTTCTTT. The chain combines TRBV9 with TRBJ1-1; D might be TRBD1 (5 bases). CDR1 SGDLS and CDR2 YYNGEE come from the germline V gene. The CDR3 loop spans 15 amino acids. The V gene lost 4 bases and the J gene lost 2 bases, with 15 bases spanning the gap.

The chain uses TRBV30 and TRBJ2-7, with 10 nucleotides matching TRBD1. Losses at the gene ends were 5 bases for V and 6 bases for J; bases not matched to a gene: 7. This CDR3 spans 13 amino acids. Germline values: CDR1 GTSNPN, CDR2 SVGIG (reference sequence). The DNA of the CDR3 is TGTGCCTGGGGTAGGGGACAGGGGTTCGAGCAGTACTTC. It specifies CAWGRGQGFEQYF.

The sample holds many counts of this clonotype. The J gene is TRBJ2-7, the V gene TRBV10-1; tentatively, D is TRBD1 (6 bases). Germline V lookup: CDR1 WNHNN, CDR2 SYGVQD (reference sequence). This CDR3 has 15 amino acids. V lost 3 bases to trimming and J lost 2 bases, with 14 bases between them. The CDR3 here is CASSEGQNLPYEQYV. CDR3 bases: TGCGCCAGCAGTGAAGGACAGAACTTACCCTACGAGCAGTACGTC.

J is TRBJ2-7 and V is TRBV6-5; 9 bases map to TRBD1. Germline-derived CDR1 and CDR2 are MNHEY and SVGAGI. CDR3 length: 19 amino acids. J lost 4 bases, V lost 0 bases, and 16 bases had no gene match. CDR3 nucleotides: TGTGCCAGCAGTTACTCGTATCGCGTGGGGACAGGGCTCGGTTACGAGCAGTACTTC. Protein: CASSYSYRVGTGLGYEQYF.

Here the CDR3 reads CASRPPDRGRSGELFF. CDR3 nucleotides: TGTGCCAGCAGACCACCGGACAGGGGGAGGTCCGGGGAGCTGTTTTTT. The chain employs TRBV12-3 or TRBV12-4 and TRBJ2-2; the match to TRBD1 covers 10 bases. The CDR3 contains 16 residues. V lost 6 bases to trimming and J lost 6 bases; unmatched junction nucleotides: 10.

Many counts were recorded for this clonotype. The rearrangement joins TRBV7-9 to TRBJ2-7, with unresolved D. CDR3 length: 13 amino acids. Trimming took 2 bases from V and 4 from J, leaving 9 bases between them. Germline V gives CDR1 SEHNR, CDR2 FQNEAQ (reference sequence). The CDR3 reads CASSLTERYEQYV. In DNA, the CDR3 is TGTGCCAGCAGCTTAACTGAGAGATACGAGCAGTACGTC.